This is a list of T cell receptor beta chains from one sample in a study of cytomegalovirus exposure and HLA in healthy donors. Repertoires were generated with immunoSEQ multiplex PCR, while TCRdb's copy carries only in-frame clones and drops some. The data contain about 190,000 clones, roughly 80% of them singletons. The sequenced sample was PBMCs. Receptors originate from a woman between 18 and 29 years old in good health and CMV-seronegative. Both conserved end residues are trimmed from each CDR3.

TRBV4-3,TRBJ2-2,ASSQLGLAPTGELF
TRBV4-3,TRBJ2-1,ASSQVTWEGGYNEQF
TRBV25-1,TRBJ1-2,ASSGAGSYGYT
TRBV5-6,TRBJ1-4,ASSLVVPGVEKLF
TRBV7-9,TRBJ1-1,SSSPRETEAF
TRBV2,TRBJ1-5,ASSDERNQPQH
TRBV6-6,TRBJ1-1,ASSFLRNTEAF
TRBV6-1,TRBJ2-7,ASCGGGAGDEQY
TRBV14,TRBJ1-1,ASGYRNTEAF
TRBV7-3,TRBJ2-5,ASSRWRGETQY
TRBV5-1,TRBJ1-1,ASSSGSGFSHTEAF
TRBV27,TRBJ2-5,ASSPGTRRETQY
TRBV5-1,TRBJ2-7,ASSLTSGPISYEQY
TRBV19,TRBJ1-2,ASSRDSIYGYT
TRBV5-6,TRBJ1-6,ASSVGQGGSPLH
TRBV27,TRBJ1-6,ASSFGREGLGSPLH
TRBV21-1,TRBJ1-6,ASNRDRANSPLH
TRBV15,TRBJ2-7,ATDPGLVYGEQY
TRBV9,TRBJ2-1,ASSVVTGDGYNEQF
TRBV7-9,TRBJ1-3,ASSSRDRGNTIY
TRBV7-3,TRBJ2-4,ASSPAPGIAKNIQY
TRBV30,TRBJ1-2,AWSTGQTGYT
TRBV7-9,TRBJ1-4,ASSLRGGASKTNEKLF
TRBV2,TRBJ2-5,ASSRTSGRGETQY
TRBV5-1,TRBJ1-6,ASSPQLNSPLH
TRBV7-3,TRBJ2-2,ASSTGTGFGELF
TRBV6-5,TRBJ1-2,ASSYGGQGGRYGYT
TRBV28,TRBJ1-2,ASSPPGARKAYGYT
TRBV30,TRBJ2-3,AWSRGGAGTDTQY
TRBV6-1,TRBJ2-7,ASEEGTGDAYEQY
TRBV2,TRBJ1-5,ASNRWSNQPQH
TRBV6-4,TRBJ2-1,ASSESPGSGNEQF
TRBV11-2,TRBJ1-1,ASSFSGPMNTEAF
TRBV19,TRBJ1-5,ASSITRGRQPQH
TRBV5-1,TRBJ2-7,ASSPGTSGIVYEQY
TRBV5-1,TRBJ2-3,ASSLEGTDTQY
TRBV6-4,TRBJ1-6,ASSNHGTDGYNSPLH
TRBV7-8,TRBJ2-3,ASSHLGVHRDRGTDTQY
TRBV6-5,TRBJ2-1,ASSLQGREQF
TRBV5-8,TRBJ1-4,ASSLSATNEKLF